This is a list of T cell receptor beta chains from one sample in a study of CD8+CD57+ T cells in acquired aplastic anemia. TCRdb reanalysed the reads using MiXCR and keeps one entry per CDR3 protein. Among approximately 160,000 distinct CDR3 sequences listed, around 43% were seen once. The sample comprised sorted CD4+, CD8+, or CD8+CD57+ T cells (not recorded which) from PBMCs. These receptors came from a human donor with aplastic anemia. CDR3s include the opening cysteine and the closing phenylalanine or tryptophan. Each record gives: V gene, J gene, D gene, clone size, CDR3 length, CDR3 DNA, CDR3 protein. D genes are given only for firm matches. A row's size may be missing; if present it is once, few, many or a size class.

TRBV12-3/TRBV12-4	TRBJ2-1	TRBD1	many	15	TGTGCCAGCAGTTCTCCGATGACAGGGTACAATGAGCAGTTCTTC	CASSSPMTGYNEQFF
TRBV19	TRBJ1-5	-	-	15	TGTGCCAGTAGTATTTCGGCGGTGTCAAGCCAGCCCCAGCATTTT	CASSISAVSSQPQHF
TRBV4-3	TRBJ2-3	-	-	13	TGCGCCAGCAGCCAAGTTTTTGCAGATACGCAGTATTTT	CASSQVFADTQYF
TRBV6-1	TRBJ1-2	-	many	16	TGTGCCAGCAGTGATTTGGGGGACCCTGAACTCTATGGCTACACCTTC	CASSDLGDPELYGYTF
TRBV20-1	TRBJ2-7	-	-	12	TGCAGTGCTAGGTCCGACTCCTACGAGCAGTACTTC	CSARSDSYEQYF
TRBV11-3	TRBJ1-1	TRBD1	many	15	TGTGCCAGCAGCTCCATTAAGGGGGCGCGCACTGAAGCTTTCTTT	CASSSIKGARTEAFF
TRBV19	TRBJ1-2	-	-	12	TGTGCCAGTAGCGAGAAGCCGGGTGGCTACACCTTC	CASSEKPGGYTF
TRBV7-9	TRBJ2-5	TRBD2	many	16	TGTGCCAGCAGCCCTACTCACCCTAGCGGGCAAGAGACCCAGTACTTC	CASSPTHPSGQETQYF
TRBV6-1	TRBJ1-6	-	many	14	TGTGCCAGCGAGAAAGGGTTAACTAATTCACCCCTCCACTTT	CASEKGLTNSPLHF
TRBV5-5	TRBJ2-7	TRBD1	-	13	TGTGCCAGCAGCGGACAGGGGGCGGGAGAGCAGTACTTC	CASSGQGAGEQYF
TRBV2	TRBJ1-5	-	once	12	TGTGCCAGCAGTGAAAGTGATCAGCCCCAGCATTTT	CASSESDQPQHF
TRBV4-2	TRBJ2-1	TRBD2	-	15	TGTGCCAGCAGGGCCGGGACTAGCGGGGGAGATGAGCAGTTCTTC	CASRAGTSGGDEQFF
TRBV29-1	TRBJ1-1	-	few	10	TGCAGCGTTGTACGGACTGAAGCTTTCTTT	CSVVRTEAFF
TRBV4-1	TRBJ1-1	-	many	14	TGCGCCAGCAAGGGGCCACAAGTGAACACTGAAGCTTTCTTT	CASKGPQVNTEAFF
TRBV19	TRBJ1-1	TRBD1	few	15	TGTGCCAGTAGTTTACGGACAGGAATTAACACTGAAGCTTTCTTT	CASSLRTGINTEAFF
TRBV15	TRBJ2-3	-	few	13	TGTGCCACCAGGAGGGACTTCACAGATACGCAGTATTTT	CATRRDFTDTQYF
TRBV15	TRBJ1-1	-	-	14	TGTGCCACCAGCCATGGACGGATGAACACTGAAGCTTTCTTT	CATSHGRMNTEAFF
TRBV11-3	TRBJ2-7	-	-	15	TGTGCCAGCAGCCGGGGAGGCAAAGGGTCCCACGAGCAGTACTTC	CASSRGGKGSHEQYF
TRBV9	TRBJ1-2	-	once	16	TGTGCCAGCAGCGTCGAGGGGACCGGGGTACCCGATGGCTACACCTTC	CASSVEGTGVPDGYTF
TRBV20-1	TRBJ2-1	TRBD2	many	14	TGCAGTGCTGAGACCGGGAGGGGGAACAATGAGCAGTTCTTC	CSAETGRGNNEQFF
TRBV10-3	TRBJ1-1	TRBD1	few	13	TGTGCCATCAAGGGGGCTCCGAACACTGAAGCTTTCTTT	CAIKGAPNTEAFF
TRBV5-1	TRBJ2-5	-	many	14	TGCGCCAGCAGTTCGGGGTCGAGCCAAGAGACCCAGTACTTC	CASSSGSSQETQYF
TRBV10-3	TRBJ1-6	-	-	15	TGTGCCATCAGTGAGCTTGGAGGGTCGGGCTCACCCCTCCACTTT	CAISELGGSGSPLHF
TRBV10-3	TRBJ1-2	TRBD1	once	14	TGTGCCGTCAGTGCGACAGGGGCCGACCATGGCTACACCTTC	CAVSATGADHGYTF
TRBV29-1	TRBJ2-7	TRBD1	-	15	TGCAGCGTTGATGAGACGGGACAGGGGGCCTACGAGCAGTACTTC	CSVDETGQGAYEQYF
TRBV11-2	TRBJ1-5	TRBD1	-	19	TGTGCCAGCAGGCCACAAACCCGGGACAGGGGGGTGGGCAATCAGCCCCAGCATTTT	CASRPQTRDRGVGNQPQHF
TRBV12-5	TRBJ1-2	TRBD1	many	13	TGTGCTAGTGGTCGGGGACAGGGGTATGGCTACACCTTC	CASGRGQGYGYTF
TRBV27	TRBJ2-1	-	-	16	TGTGCCAGCAGTTTATCGGGTCAGGGTAGGAACAATGAGCAGTTCTTC	CASSLSGQGRNNEQFF